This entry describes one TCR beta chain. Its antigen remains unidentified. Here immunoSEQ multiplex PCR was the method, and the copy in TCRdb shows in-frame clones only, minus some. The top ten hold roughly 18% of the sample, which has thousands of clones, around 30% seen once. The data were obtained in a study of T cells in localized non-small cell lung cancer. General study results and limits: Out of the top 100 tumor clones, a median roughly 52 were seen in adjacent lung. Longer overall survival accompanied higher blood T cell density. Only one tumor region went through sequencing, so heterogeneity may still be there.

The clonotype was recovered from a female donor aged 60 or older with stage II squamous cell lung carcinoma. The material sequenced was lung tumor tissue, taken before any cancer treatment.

This CDR3 is CASTAGTSPSTDTQYF. In nucleotides, the CDR3 is TGTGCCAGCACCGCCGGGACTAGCCCTAGCACAGATACGCAGTATTTT. This chain links TRBV9 with TRBJ2-3; 9 positions agree with TRBD2. Germline loops: CDR1 SGDLS, CDR2 YYNGEE. With 6 bases clipped from V and 0 bases from J, the junction kept 8 bases outside the gene matches. CDR3 length: 16 amino acids.